These 32 T cell receptor beta chains originate from one sample sequenced in a study. MiXCR was run by TCRdb on the 5' RACE reads, yielding one entry per CDR3 protein. The sample shows 25,000 to 35,000 distinct CDR3 sequences, around a quarter of them seen only once. Sequencing used memory CD4+ T cells sorted from blood. The subset was: memory CD4+ T cells, CD4+CD45RO+CD25-. Receptors originate from a female donor with breast cancer.

This clonotype has ten or more counts. The chain is built from TRBV20-1 and TRBJ2-3, with 12 positions matching TRBD2. CDR1 and CDR2 (germline): DFQATT, SNEGSKA (reference sequence). The CDR3 extends over 16 amino acids. V shed 1 base, J shed 5 bases, and the junction held 7 bases outside the gene matches. The CDR3 sequence: CSARGLAGELRDTQYF. Here the CDR3 DNA reads TGCAGTGCTAGAGGACTAGCGGGAGAACTAAGAGATACGCAGTATTTT.

This clonotype appeared a few times. The V call is TRBV9, the J call TRBJ2-2; TRBD1 is a possible D gene (5 bases). The length of the CDR3 is 14 residues. The V gene's germline CDR1 is SGDLS and CDR2 YYNGEE. Trimming cost V 3 bases and J 1 base, with 7 bases left between them. In DNA form, the CDR3 reads TGTGCCAGCAGCGAAACAGGGAACACCGGGGAGCTGTTTTTT. Translated, it gives CASSETGNTGELFF.

The rearrangement links TRBV4-1 to TRBJ2-7; TRBD2 matches 7 bases. Germline V gives CDR1 MGHRA, CDR2 YSYEKL. After removal of 3 bases from V and 5 bases from J, the junction contained 7 bases not matched to a gene. The length of the CDR3 is 14 residues. This chain's CDR3 is CASSHPFGGNEQYF. The CDR3 DNA is TGCGCCAGCAGCCATCCTTTCGGGGGGAACGAGCAGTACTTC.

This clonotype was seen a few times. The chain is built from TRBV28 and TRBJ2-7, with a weak D call TRBD1 (6 bases). CDR1 and CDR2 from the germline V gene are MDHEN and SYDVKM. The CDR3 runs to 15 residues. The V gene lost 6 bases and the J gene lost 3 bases, with 18 bases spanning the gap. CDR3 residues: CASRYRDFSFYEQYF. In DNA form, the CDR3 reads TGTGCCAGCAGATACAGGGATTTCTCTTTCTACGAGCAGTACTTC.

This clonotype was picked up many times. The J gene is TRBJ1-2, the V gene TRBV12-3 or TRBV12-4, with 12 nucleotides matching TRBD1. CDR3 size: 15 residues. The ends lost 4 bases at V and 6 bases at J; junction bases unmatched: 6. For the CDR3, the DNA is TGTGCCAGCAGTTCCGGGACAGGGGGCCGAGATGGCTACACCTTC. Protein product: CASSSGTGGRDGYTF.

This clonotype was recorded a few times. V usage is TRBV7-2 and J usage is TRBJ2-2; D remains ambiguous. Deletions cut 1 base from V and 4 bases from J, with 10 bases between. The CDR3 runs to 15 residues. Germline assignment: CDR1 SGHTA and CDR2 FQGNSA. The CDR3 protein is CASSLVGLSTGELFF. As DNA, the CDR3 is TGTGCCAGCAGCTTAGTAGGTTTGAGCACCGGGGAGCTGTTTTTT.

This clonotype was found many times. J is TRBJ2-7 and V is TRBV27; 11 positions match TRBD2. This CDR3 is built from 14 residues. V gave up 0 bases and J gave up 6 bases; unmatched junction bases: 1. Germline CDR1 is MNHEY and CDR2 is SMNVEV (reference sequence). The CDR3 sequence is CASSLSLAGGEQYF. The CDR3 DNA sequence: TGTGCCAGCAGTTTATCCCTAGCGGGAGGCGAGCAGTACTTC.

Comments on this clonotype: At one boundary the junction diverges from the germline segment, which might be a read error. This chain connects TRBV27 to TRBJ2-7; 9 bases align to TRBD1. The CDR3 runs to 15 residues. Germline assignment: CDR1 MNHEY and CDR2 SMNVEV (reference sequence). For the CDR3, the DNA is TGTGCCGGCAGTTCCCCCGGGACAGGGCTCTACGAGCAGTACTTC. Translation gives CAGSSPGTGLYEQYF.

This clonotype was detected only a few times. The chain joins TRBV13 to TRBJ2-1; a weak D match, TRBD2 (5 bases). V was trimmed by 5 bases and J by 3 bases, leaving 5 bases between them. The CDR3 loop spans 12 amino acids. Germline CDR1 reads PRHDT; CDR2 reads FYEKMQ (reference sequence). The chain's CDR3 is CASSRDYNEQFF. As DNA, the CDR3 is TGTGCCAGCAGCCGGGACTACAATGAGCAGTTCTTC.

The V call is TRBV10-3, the J call TRBJ1-5; TRBD1 aligns across 9 bases. Looked up from germline, CDR1 is ENHRY and CDR2 is SYGVKD. The CDR3 sequence is 13 residues long. J lost 4 bases, V lost 7 bases, and 2 bases had no gene match. This chain's CDR3 is CAIKGQGNQPQHF. CDR3 coding DNA: TGTGCCATCAAAGGACAGGGGAATCAGCCCCAGCATTTT.

This clonotype occurred many times. The chain couples TRBV5-1 to TRBJ2-7; D is possibly TRBD1 or TRBD2 (6 bases each). Trimming removed 4 bases from V and 0 bases from J, with 11 bases in between. The germline gives CDR1 SGHRS, CDR2 YFSETQ. The CDR3 has 14 residues. For the CDR3, the DNA is TGCGCCAGCAGCCCGGGGGACACCTCCTACGAGCAGTACTTC. Translating gives CASSPGDTSYEQYF.

This sequence joins TRBV20-1 and TRBJ1-2; TRBD1 is a possible D gene (5 bases). This CDR3 is built from 15 residues. CDR1 is DFQATT and CDR2 is SNEGSKA in the germline V gene (reference sequence). The V end was cut by 3 bases, the J end by 0 bases, with 14 bases between. The CDR3: CSASPDVRANYGYTF. The CDR3 region has the DNA TGCAGTGCTAGCCCGGATGTCAGGGCTAACTATGGCTACACCTTC.

This clonotype was seen just once. At one end the junction does not follow the germline gene, possibly because of a read error. The chain carries TRBV7-6 and TRBJ2-3, with 11 bases aligning to TRBD2. Looked up from germline, CDR1 is SGHVS and CDR2 is FNYEAQ. CDR3 size: 14 residues. The CDR3 bases are TGTGCCAGCGGCTTAGCGGGAGGGACAGATACGCAGTATTTT. Its translation is CASGLAGGTDTQYF.

This clonotype was recorded a few times. V and J are TRBV5-5 and TRBJ2-1; D ambiguous. The V end lost 4 bases, the J end lost 5 bases, and 13 bases lay between the germline ends. The CDR3 covers 14 residues. Germline loops: CDR1 SGHKS, CDR2 YYEKEE (reference sequence). CDR3 protein: CASSPESFHNEQFF. CDR3 nucleotide sequence: TGTGCCAGCAGCCCCGAGAGCTTTCACAATGAGCAGTTCTTC.

A few counts support this clonotype. The chain employs TRBV5-1 and TRBJ2-2; no definite D call. Trimming shortened V by 5 bases and J by 4 bases, and 3 bases separated the two germline ends. The CDR3 contains 11 residues. Germline lookup yields CDR1 SGHRS and CDR2 YFSETQ. The CDR3 sequence: CASRSTGELFF. CDR3 nucleotides: TGCGCCAGCAGATCCACCGGGGAGCTGTTTTTT.

This clonotype was counted many times. The rearrangement links TRBV27 to TRBJ2-5; D gene ambiguous. V lost 10 bases and J lost 7, with 13 bases in between. The CDR3 runs to 11 residues. Germline CDR1 and CDR2: MNHEY and SMNVEV (reference sequence). CDR3 residues: CATLDGRTQYF. In DNA, the CDR3 is TGTGCCACCTTGGACGGTAGGACCCAGTACTTC.

CDR3 sequence reads: CASSNGGSSTDTQYF. CDR3 bases: TGTGCCAGCAGCAACGGTGGTTCTAGCACAGATACGCAGTATTTT. The V gene is TRBV27, the J gene TRBJ2-3; unclear D gene. CDR1 is MNHEY, CDR2 SMNVEV, per germline (reference sequence). The V end lost 6 bases, the J end lost 0 bases, and 13 bases lay between the germline ends. This CDR3 comprises 15 residues.

J is TRBJ1-4 and V is TRBV10-3, with 10 bases lining up with TRBD1. Germline V gene lookup returns CDR1 ENHRY and CDR2 SYGVKD. Trimming at V came to 10 bases and at J to 5 bases, leaving 7 bases not matched to a gene. This CDR3 contains 14 residues. The chain's CDR3 is CATGPGQGNEKLFF. CDR3 DNA: TGTGCCACCGGTCCGGGACAGGGGAATGAAAAACTGTTTTTT.

The CDR3 is CASSEYRGSYTEAFF. Written as DNA, the CDR3 is TGTGCCAGCAGCGAATATAGGGGTTCCTACACTGAAGCTTTCTTT. This chain connects TRBV21-1 to TRBJ1-1; TRBD1 is the table's D call and was not checked against the DNA. TRBV21-1 represents a pseudogene. The CDR3 totals 15 residues.

This clonotype occurred many times. V and J are TRBV28 and TRBJ1-5; D is perhaps TRBD1 (6 bases). The germline CDR1 and CDR2 sequences are MDHEN and SYDVKM. V gave up 8 bases and J gave up 5 bases, with 13 bases separating them. This CDR3 contains 13 residues. The CDR3 here is CASQGTHYQPQHF. The DNA of the CDR3 is TGTGCCAGCCAGGGGACCCATTATCAGCCCCAGCATTTT. Complete variable domain (other parts from reference TRBV28 and TRBJ1-5): DVKVTQSSRYLVKRTGEKVFLECVQDMDHENMFWYRQDPGLGLRLIYFSYDVKMKEKGDIPEGYSVSREKKERFSLILESASTNQTSMYLCASQGTHYQPQHFGDGTRLSIL.

Details on this clonotype: This may come from a read error, since a much larger clone is one base off. This chain joins TRBV27 and TRBJ2-7, with D perhaps matching TRBD1 or TRBD2 (5 bases each). Germline V gives CDR1 MNHEY, CDR2 SMNVEV (reference sequence). The CDR3 length is 15 residues. Trimming took 7 bases from V and 2 from J, leaving 18 bases between them. CDR3 coding DNA: TGTGCCAGCACCGGGGATGGGGCAGGAACCTACGAGCAGTACTTC. It is translated as CASTGDGAGTYEQYF.

This chain connects TRBV7-8 to TRBJ1-2; D is undetermined. Looked up from germline, CDR1 is SGHVS and CDR2 is FQNEAQ. Trimming removed 8 bases from V and 3 bases from J, with 13 bases in between. The length of the CDR3 is 13 residues. CDR3 coding DNA: TGTGCCAGCGCTAAGGCAGGATACTATGGCTACACCTTC. This encodes CASAKAGYYGYTF.

On this clonotype itself: Mismatch with germline at one junction end may stem from a read error. V usage is TRBV10-2 and J usage is TRBJ2-3; 12 positions agree with TRBD2. The CDR3 has 16 amino acids. Germline assignment: CDR1 WSHSY and CDR2 SAAADI. CDR3 in DNA: TGCGCCAGCAACGGGGGACTAGCGGGTTTTATAAATACGCTGTATTTT. Translated, it gives CASNGGLAGFINTLYF.

Comment on this clonotype: No conserved phenylalanine or tryptophan ends this CDR3, so it is likely a read error. V is TRBV4-1 and J is TRBJ2-7, with D maybe TRBD2 (5 bases). V lost 0 bases to trimming and J lost 0 bases, with 18 bases between them. CDR1 is MGHRA and CDR2 is YSYEKL in the germline V gene. The CDR3 has 18 amino acids. Written as DNA, the CDR3 is TGCGCCAGCAGCCAAGACTCCCACCGAGGGCGGAACTCCTACGAGCAGTACTGC. This translates into CASSQDSHRGRNSYEQYC.

Only a few counts were recorded for this clonotype. The rearrangement uses TRBV15 and TRBJ2-3, with D hard to call. The CDR3 has 14 amino acids. Germline CDR1 reads LNHNV; CDR2 reads YYDKDF (reference sequence). The ends were cut back, 8 bases at V and 0 bases at J, with 12 bases in the middle. The CDR3 sequence: CATRHVSSTDTQYF. DNA of the CDR3: TGTGCCACCCGGCATGTATCTAGCACAGATACGCAGTATTTT.

The table lists this clonotype with a few counts. The CDR3 loop reads CSVLRDLAYNEQFF. DNA of the CDR3: TGCAGCGTGCTCCGGGACCTAGCCTACAATGAGCAGTTCTTC. The V call is TRBV29-1, the J call TRBJ2-1; the D call may be TRBD1 or TRBD2 (5 bases each). The CDR3 covers 14 residues. Germline loops: CDR1 SQVTM, CDR2 ANQGSEA. Trimming took off 6 bases at V and 2 bases at J, with 14 bases between the two ends.

This clonotype was observed a handful of times. The chain uses TRBV5-1 and TRBJ2-3, with TRBD1 matching 8 bases. The CDR3 totals 14 residues. Germline lookup yields CDR1 SGHRS and CDR2 YFSETQ. With V trimmed by 4 bases and J by 5 bases, 6 bases remained unmatched. The DNA for the CDR3 is TGCGCCAGCAGCCTCTGGACAGGGAAAGATACGCAGTATTTT. This encodes CASSLWTGKDTQYF.

In its sample, this clonotype was seen a few times. The gene calls are TRBV10-3 and TRBJ1-5; possibly TRBD1 for D (6 bases). Germline V CDR1 and CDR2: ENHRY, SYGVKD. The CDR3 totals 14 residues. V was trimmed by 3 bases and J by 5 bases, leaving 11 bases between them. The CDR3 is CAISESHRDQPQHF. CDR3 nucleotide sequence: TGTGCCATCAGTGAATCACACAGGGATCAGCCCCAGCATTTT.

Comment on this clonotype: A much larger clone differs from this one at a single base, so this may be a read error. CDR3 protein: CASSLSGVNSPLRF. The DNA of the CDR3 is TGCGCCAGCAGCTTGTCGGGGGTTAATTCACCCCTCCGCTTT. This rearrangement joins TRBV5-1 to TRBJ1-6, with D possibly being TRBD1 (5 bases). From germline, CDR1 is SGHRS and CDR2 YFSETQ. The CDR3 loop spans 14 amino acids.

This clonotype has more than one count but fewer than ten. This chain links TRBV5-4 with TRBJ1-2, with TRBD1 identical over 7 bases. This CDR3 comprises 14 residues. V gave up 1 base and J gave up 5 bases; unmatched junction bases: 5. Germline CDR1 is SGHNT and CDR2 is YYREEE (reference sequence). CDR3 residues: CASSLLGGGYGYTF. The DNA for the CDR3 is TGTGCCAGCAGCTTGCTAGGGGGCGGATATGGCTACACCTTC.

This clonotype was observed a handful of times. The chain employs TRBV27 and TRBJ1-2; unclear D gene. Trimming cost V 0 bases and J 4 bases, with 12 bases left between them. This CDR3 comprises 15 residues. Germline CDR1 and CDR2: MNHEY and SMNVEV (reference sequence). In DNA form, the CDR3 reads TGTGCCAGCAGTTTATCGGCGCAAATTTTCTATGGCTACACCTTC. It specifies CASSLSAQIFYGYTF.

A remark on this clonotype: One end of the junction is discordant with germline, which a read error may explain. The V and J genes are TRBV9 and TRBJ2-3; 9 bases agree with TRBD2. CDR3 size: 19 residues. Germline CDR1 SGDLS, CDR2 YYNGEE. In nucleotides, the CDR3 is TGTGCCAGCTGCGTAATTCATAACCGTAGCGGGGGTAGTGCAGATACGCAGTATTTT. It is translated as CASCVIHNRSGGSADTQYF.